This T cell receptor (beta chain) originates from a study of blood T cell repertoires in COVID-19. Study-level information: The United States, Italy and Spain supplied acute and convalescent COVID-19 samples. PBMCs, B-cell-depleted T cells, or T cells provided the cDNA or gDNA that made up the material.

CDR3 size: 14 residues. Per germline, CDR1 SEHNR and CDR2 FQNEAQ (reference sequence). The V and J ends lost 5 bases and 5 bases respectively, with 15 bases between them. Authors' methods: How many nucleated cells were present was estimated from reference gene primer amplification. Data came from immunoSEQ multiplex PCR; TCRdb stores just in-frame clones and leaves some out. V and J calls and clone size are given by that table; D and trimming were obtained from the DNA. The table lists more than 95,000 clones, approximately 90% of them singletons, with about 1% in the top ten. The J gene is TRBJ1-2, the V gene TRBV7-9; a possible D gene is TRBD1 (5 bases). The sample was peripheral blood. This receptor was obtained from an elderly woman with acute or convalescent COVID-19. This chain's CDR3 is CASSTPRATYGYTF. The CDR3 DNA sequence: TGTGCCAGCAGCACCCCCAGGGCGACATATGGCTACACCTTC.